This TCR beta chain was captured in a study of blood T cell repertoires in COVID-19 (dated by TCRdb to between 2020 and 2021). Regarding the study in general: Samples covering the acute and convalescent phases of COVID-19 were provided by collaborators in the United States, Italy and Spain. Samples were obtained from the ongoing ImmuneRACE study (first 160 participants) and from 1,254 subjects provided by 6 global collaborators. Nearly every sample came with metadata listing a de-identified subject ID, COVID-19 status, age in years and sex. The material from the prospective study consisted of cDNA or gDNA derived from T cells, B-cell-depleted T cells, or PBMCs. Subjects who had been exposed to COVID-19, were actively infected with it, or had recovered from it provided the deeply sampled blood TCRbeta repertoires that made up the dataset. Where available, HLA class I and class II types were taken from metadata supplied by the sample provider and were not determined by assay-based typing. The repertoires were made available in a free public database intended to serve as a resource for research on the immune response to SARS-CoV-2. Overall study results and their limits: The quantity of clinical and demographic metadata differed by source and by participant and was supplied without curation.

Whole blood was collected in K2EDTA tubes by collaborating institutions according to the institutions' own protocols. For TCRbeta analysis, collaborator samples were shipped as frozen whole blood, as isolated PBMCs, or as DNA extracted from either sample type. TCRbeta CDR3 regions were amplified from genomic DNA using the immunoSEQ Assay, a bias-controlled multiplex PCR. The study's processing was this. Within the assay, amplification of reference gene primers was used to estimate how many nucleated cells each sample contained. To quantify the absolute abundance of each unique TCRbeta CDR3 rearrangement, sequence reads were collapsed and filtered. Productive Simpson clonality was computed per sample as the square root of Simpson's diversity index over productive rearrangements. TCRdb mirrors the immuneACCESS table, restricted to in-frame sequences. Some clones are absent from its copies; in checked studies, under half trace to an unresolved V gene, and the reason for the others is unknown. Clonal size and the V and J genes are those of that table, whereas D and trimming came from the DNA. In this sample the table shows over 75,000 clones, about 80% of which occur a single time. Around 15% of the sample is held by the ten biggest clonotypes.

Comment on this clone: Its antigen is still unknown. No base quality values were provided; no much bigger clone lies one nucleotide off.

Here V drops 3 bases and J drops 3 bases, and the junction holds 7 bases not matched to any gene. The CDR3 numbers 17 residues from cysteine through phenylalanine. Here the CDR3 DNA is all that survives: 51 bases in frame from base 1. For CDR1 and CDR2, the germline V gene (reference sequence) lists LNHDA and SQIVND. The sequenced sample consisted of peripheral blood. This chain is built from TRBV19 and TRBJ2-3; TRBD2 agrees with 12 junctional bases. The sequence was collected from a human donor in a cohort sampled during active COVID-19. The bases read TGTGCCAGTAGTATCCCCCTGGGACTAGCGGGTACAGATACGCAGTATTTT. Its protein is CASSIPLGLAGTDTQYF.